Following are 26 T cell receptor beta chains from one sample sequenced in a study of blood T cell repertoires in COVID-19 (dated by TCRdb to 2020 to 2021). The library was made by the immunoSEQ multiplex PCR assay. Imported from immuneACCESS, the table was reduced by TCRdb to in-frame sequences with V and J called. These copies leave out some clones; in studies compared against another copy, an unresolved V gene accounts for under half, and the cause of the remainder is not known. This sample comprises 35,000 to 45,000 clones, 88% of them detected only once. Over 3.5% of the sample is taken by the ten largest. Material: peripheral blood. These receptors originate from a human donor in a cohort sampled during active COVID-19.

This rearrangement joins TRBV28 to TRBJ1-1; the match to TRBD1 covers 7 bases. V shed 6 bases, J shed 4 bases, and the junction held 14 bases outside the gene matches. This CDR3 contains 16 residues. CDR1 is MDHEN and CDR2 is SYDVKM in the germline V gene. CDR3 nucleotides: TGTGCCAGCAGCACTCCCCGGCAGGGGGGCGTCACTGAAGCTTTCTTT. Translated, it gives CASSTPRQGGVTEAFF. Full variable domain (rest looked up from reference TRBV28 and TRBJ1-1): DVKVTQSSRYLVKRTGEKVFLECVQDMDHENMFWYRQDPGLGLRLIYFSYDVKMKEKGDIPEGYSVSREKKERFSLILESASTNQTSMYLCASSTPRQGGVTEAFFGQGTRLTVV.

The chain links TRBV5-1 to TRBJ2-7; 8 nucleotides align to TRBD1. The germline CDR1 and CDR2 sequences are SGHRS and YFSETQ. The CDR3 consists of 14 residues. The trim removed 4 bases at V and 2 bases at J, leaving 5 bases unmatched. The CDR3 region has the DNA TGCGCCAGCAGCCCCACAGGGGGGCCCTACGAGCAGTACTTC. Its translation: CASSPTGGPYEQYF.

The CDR3 here is CASKSLDSPLHF. The CDR3 DNA reads as TGTGCCAGCAAGAGTCTGGATTCACCCCTCCACTTT. V usage is TRBV6-5 and J usage is TRBJ1-6; no clear D gene. The germline CDR1 and CDR2 sequences are MNHEY and SVGAGI. Trimming removed 7 bases at V and 8 bases at J, with 9 bases between. This CDR3 has 12 amino acids.

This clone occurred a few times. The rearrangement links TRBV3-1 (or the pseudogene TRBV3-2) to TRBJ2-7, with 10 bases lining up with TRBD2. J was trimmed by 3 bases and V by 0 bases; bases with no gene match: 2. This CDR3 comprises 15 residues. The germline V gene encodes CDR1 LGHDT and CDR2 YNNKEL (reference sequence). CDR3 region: CASSQDRLAGYEQYF. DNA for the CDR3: TGTGCCAGCAGCCAAGACCGACTAGCGGGCTACGAGCAGTACTTC.

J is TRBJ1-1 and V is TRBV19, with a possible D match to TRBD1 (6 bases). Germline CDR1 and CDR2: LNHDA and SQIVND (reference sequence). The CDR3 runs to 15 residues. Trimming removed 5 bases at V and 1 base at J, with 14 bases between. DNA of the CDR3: TGTGCCAGTAGTCCCCACAGGGTTCGGAACACTGAAGCTTTCTTT. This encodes CASSPHRVRNTEAFF.

CDR3 bases: TGTGCCAGCCTGACAGGGGACACTGAAGCTTTCTTT. As protein: CASLTGDTEAFF. This chain joins TRBV7-2 and TRBJ1-1, with 8 bases identical to TRBD1. The trim removed 8 bases at V and 3 bases at J, leaving 2 bases unmatched. Looked up from germline, CDR1 is SGHTA and CDR2 is FQGNSA. The CDR3 is 12 amino acids.

CDR3 DNA sequence: TGTGCCACCAGTGACACAGACACCGGGGAGCTGTTTTTT. Its protein product is CATSDTDTGELFF. J is TRBJ2-2 and V is TRBV24-1; unclear D gene. The CDR3 is 13 amino acids. The V gene's germline CDR1 is KGHDR and CDR2 SFDVKD. V was pared by 4 bases and J by 3 bases, with 5 bases between.

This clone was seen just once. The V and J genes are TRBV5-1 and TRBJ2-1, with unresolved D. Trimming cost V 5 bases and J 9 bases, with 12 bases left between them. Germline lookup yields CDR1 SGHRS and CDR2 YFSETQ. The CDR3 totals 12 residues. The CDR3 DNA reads TGCGCCAGCAGAATCCGCGGAGCTGAGCAGTTCTTC. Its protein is CASRIRGAEQFF.

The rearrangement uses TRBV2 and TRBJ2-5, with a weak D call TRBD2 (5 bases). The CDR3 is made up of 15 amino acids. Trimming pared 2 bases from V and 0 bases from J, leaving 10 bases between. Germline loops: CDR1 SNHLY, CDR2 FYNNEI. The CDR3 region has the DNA TGTGCCAGCAGTGAATCCGGCGGGTACCAAGAGACCCAGTACTTC. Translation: CASSESGGYQETQYF.

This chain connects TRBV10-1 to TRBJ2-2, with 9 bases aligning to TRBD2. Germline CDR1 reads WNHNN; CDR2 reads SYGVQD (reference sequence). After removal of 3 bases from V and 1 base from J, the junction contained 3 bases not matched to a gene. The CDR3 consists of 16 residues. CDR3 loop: CASSDAGGKNTGELFF. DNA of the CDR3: TGCGCCAGCAGTGATGCGGGAGGGAAGAACACCGGGGAGCTGTTTTTT.

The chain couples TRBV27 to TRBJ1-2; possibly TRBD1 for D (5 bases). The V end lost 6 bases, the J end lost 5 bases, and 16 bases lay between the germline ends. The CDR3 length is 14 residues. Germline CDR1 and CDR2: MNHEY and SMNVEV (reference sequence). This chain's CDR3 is CASRPPAGRYGYTF. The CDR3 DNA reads TGTGCCAGCAGACCCCCGGCAGGGAGGTATGGCTACACCTTC.

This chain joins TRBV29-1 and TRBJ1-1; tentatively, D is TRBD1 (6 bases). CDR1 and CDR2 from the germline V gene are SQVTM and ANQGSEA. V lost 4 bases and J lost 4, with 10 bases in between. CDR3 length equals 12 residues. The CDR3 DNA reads TGCAGCGTTGGGGGGCAGGGCACTGAAGCTTTCTTT. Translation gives CSVGGQGTEAFF.

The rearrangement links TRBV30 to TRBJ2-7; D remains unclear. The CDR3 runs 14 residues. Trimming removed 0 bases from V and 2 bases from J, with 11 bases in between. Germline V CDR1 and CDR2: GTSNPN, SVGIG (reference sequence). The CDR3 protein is CAWSVAAKAYEQYF. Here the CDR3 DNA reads TGTGCCTGGAGTGTGGCAGCGAAAGCCTACGAGCAGTACTTC.

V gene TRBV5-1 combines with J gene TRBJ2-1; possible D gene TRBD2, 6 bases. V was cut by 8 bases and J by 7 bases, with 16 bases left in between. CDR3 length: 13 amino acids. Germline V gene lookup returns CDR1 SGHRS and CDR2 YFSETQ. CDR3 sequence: CASADNGGNEQFF. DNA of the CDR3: TGCGCCAGTGCCGACAACGGGGGTAATGAGCAGTTCTTC. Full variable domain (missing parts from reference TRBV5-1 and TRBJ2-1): KAGVTQTPRYLIKTRGQQVTLSCSPISGHRSVSWYQQTPGQGLQFLFEYFSETQRNKGNFPGRFSGRQFSNSRSEMNVSTLELGDSALYLCASADNGGNEQFFGPGTRLTVL.

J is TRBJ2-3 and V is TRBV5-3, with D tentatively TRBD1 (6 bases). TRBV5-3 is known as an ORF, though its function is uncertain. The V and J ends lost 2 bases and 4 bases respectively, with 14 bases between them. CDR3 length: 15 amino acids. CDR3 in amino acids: CARSFSPRGSDTQYF. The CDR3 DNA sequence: TGTGCCAGAAGCTTTAGTCCCAGGGGATCAGATACGCAGTATTTT.

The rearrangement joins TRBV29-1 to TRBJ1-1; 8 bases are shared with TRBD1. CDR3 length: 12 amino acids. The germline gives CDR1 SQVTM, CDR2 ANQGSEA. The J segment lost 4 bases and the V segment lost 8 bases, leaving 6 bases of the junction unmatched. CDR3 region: CSSTRGRTEAFF. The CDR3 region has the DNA TGCAGCTCGACCAGGGGGCGCACTGAAGCTTTCTTT.

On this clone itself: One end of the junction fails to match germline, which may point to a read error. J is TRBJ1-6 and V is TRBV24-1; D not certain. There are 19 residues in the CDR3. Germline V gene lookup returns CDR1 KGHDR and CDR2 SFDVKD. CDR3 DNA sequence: TGTACCACCAGTCGTCCAGGCAGGCTGTATAGGTCCTATAATTCACCCCTCCACTTT. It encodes CTTSRPGRLYRSYNSPLHF.

CDR3 loop: CASSLHPWAGEETQYF. The CDR3, as DNA: TGTGCCAGCAGCCTTCACCCATGGGCGGGGGAAGAGACCCAGTACTTC. V gene TRBV6-2 or TRBV6-3 combines with J gene TRBJ2-5, with 7 nucleotides matching TRBD2. Germline CDR1 is MNHEY and CDR2 is SVGEGT. The CDR3 runs 16 residues. With V trimmed by 6 bases and J by 3 bases, 13 bases remained unmatched.

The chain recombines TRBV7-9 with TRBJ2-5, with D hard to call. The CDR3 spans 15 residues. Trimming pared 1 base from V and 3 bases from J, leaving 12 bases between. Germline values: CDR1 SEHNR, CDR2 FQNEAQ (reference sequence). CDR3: CASSLVGLPEETQYF. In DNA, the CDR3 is TGTGCCAGCAGCTTAGTTGGCTTACCCGAAGAGACCCAGTACTTC.

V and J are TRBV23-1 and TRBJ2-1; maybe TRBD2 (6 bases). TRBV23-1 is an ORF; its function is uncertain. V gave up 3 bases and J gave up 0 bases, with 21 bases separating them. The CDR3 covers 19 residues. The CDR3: CASSHLPWTNLFSYNEQFF. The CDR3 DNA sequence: TGCGCCAGCAGTCACCTCCCCTGGACTAACTTATTCTCCTACAATGAGCAGTTCTTC.

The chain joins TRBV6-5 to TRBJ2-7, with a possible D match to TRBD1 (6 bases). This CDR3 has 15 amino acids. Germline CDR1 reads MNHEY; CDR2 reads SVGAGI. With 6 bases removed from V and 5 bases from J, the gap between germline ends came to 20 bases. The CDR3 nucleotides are TGTGCCAGCAGGACGACGACAGGCTCGGGGAACGAGCAGTACTTC. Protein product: CASRTTTGSGNEQYF.

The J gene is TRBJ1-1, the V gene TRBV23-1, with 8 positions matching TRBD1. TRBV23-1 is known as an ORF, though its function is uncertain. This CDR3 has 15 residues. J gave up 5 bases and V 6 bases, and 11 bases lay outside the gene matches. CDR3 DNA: TGCGCCAGCAGGAACAGGACAGGGTCGCTGACTGAAGCTTTCTTT. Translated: CASRNRTGSLTEAFF.

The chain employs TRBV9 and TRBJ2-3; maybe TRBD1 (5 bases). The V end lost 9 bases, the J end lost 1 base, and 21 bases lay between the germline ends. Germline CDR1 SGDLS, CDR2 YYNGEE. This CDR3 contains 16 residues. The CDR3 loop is CATSPRQGAGTDTQYF. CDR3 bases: TGTGCCACTTCCCCCCGGCAGGGTGCAGGCACAGATACGCAGTATTTT.

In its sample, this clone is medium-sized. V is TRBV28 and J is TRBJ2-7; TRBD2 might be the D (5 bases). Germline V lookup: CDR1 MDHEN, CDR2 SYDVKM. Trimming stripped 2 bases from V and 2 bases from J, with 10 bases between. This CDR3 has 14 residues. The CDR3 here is CASSLLSATYEQYF. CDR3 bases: TGTGCCAGCAGTTTACTTAGCGCAACCTACGAGCAGTACTTC.

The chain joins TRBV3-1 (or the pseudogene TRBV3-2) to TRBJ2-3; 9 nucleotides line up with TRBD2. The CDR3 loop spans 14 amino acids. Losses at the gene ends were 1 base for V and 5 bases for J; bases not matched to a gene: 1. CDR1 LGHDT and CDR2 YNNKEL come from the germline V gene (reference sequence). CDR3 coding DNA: TGTGCCAGCAGCCAAGTTAGCGGGGGAGATACGCAGTATTTT. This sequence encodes CASSQVSGGDTQYF.

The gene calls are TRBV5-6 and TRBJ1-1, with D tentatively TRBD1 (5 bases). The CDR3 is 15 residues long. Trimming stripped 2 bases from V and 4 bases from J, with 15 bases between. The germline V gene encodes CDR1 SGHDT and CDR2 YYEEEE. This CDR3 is CASSFNRRAGTEAFF. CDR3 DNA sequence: TGTGCCAGCAGCTTCAACAGGAGAGCAGGCACTGAAGCTTTCTTT.